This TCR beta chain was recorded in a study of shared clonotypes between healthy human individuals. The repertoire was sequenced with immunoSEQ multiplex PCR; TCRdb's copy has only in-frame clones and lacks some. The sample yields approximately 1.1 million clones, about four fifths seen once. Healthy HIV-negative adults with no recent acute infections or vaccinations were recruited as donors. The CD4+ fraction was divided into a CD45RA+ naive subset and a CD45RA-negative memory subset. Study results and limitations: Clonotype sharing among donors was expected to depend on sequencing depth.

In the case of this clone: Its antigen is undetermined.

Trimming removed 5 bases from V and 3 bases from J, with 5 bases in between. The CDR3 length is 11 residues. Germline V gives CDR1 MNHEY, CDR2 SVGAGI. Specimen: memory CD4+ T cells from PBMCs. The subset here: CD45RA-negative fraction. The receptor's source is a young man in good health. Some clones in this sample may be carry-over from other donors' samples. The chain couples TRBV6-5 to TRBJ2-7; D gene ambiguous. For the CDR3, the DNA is TGTGCCAGCAGTGTCCTCTACGAGCAGTACTTC. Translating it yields CASSVLYEQYF.